This is a list of T cell receptor beta chains from one sample in a study of patients and donors after allogeneic stem cell transplantation. MiXCR, applied by TCRdb to the RT-PCR reads, yields one record per CDR3 protein. In the table there are approximately 90,000 distinct CDR3 sequences, less than 5% of which are singletons. Material: blood, either unsorted or a sorted T cell fraction (not recorded which). Source of these receptors: a human donor who was either an allogeneic HSCT recipient or a stem cell or donor lymphocyte infusion donor (not recorded which). It is not recorded whose cells these are; they may come from a transplant donor. Each CDR3 is given with its conserved first and last residue. D genes are given only for firm matches. Clone size appears in some rows only: once, few, many, or a class for an expanded clone.

TRBJ1-4 | many | TRBV12-3/TRBV12-4 | TRBD1 | CASSLRTGGLFF | TGTGCCAGCAGTTTACGGACAGGGGGACTGTTTTTT
TRBJ1-5 | many | TRBV28 | . | CASSLTGGRNQPQHF | TGTGCCAGCAGCCTCACAGGCGGTAGGAATCAGCCCCAGCATTTT
TRBJ2-3 | few | TRBV9 | TRBD1 | CASSPEGQGAADTQYF | TGTGCCAGCAGCCCCGAGGGACAGGGGGCCGCAGATACGCAGTATTTT
TRBJ1-2 | many | TRBV19 | . | CASSTTGGDGYTF | TGTGCCAGTAGTACGACTGGAGGGGATGGCTACACCTTC
TRBJ1-2 | few | TRBV12-3/TRBV12-4 | TRBD1 | CASNSGQGRGYTF | TGTGCCAGCAATTCCGGACAGGGACGTGGCTACACCTTC
TRBJ2-7 | few | TRBV27 | . | CASSLRWGVGYEQYF | TGTGCCAGCAGTCTCCGGTGGGGGGTAGGGTACGAGCAGTACTTC
TRBJ2-2 | . | TRBV11-2 | . | CASSLGAPWGRTANTGELFF | TGTGCCAGCAGCTTAGGGGCCCCGTGGGGTCGGACAGCCAACACCGGGGAGCTGTTTTTT
TRBJ2-3 | many | TRBV7-8 | . | CASSLVGPVGDTQYF | TGTGCCAGCAGCTTAGTCGGCCCCGTAGGGGATACGCAGTATTTT
TRBJ2-3 | many | TRBV9 | . | CASSSRPPPDTQYF | TGTGCCAGCAGCTCCCGTCCCCCCCCAGATACGCAGTATTTT
TRBJ2-1 | . | TRBV20-1 | . | CSALVSGTPYNEQFF | TGCAGTGCGTTAGTTTCCGGGACTCCCTACAATGAGCAGTTCTTC
TRBJ2-1 | many | TRBV5-1 | . | CASSPGGESNNEQFF | TGCGCCAGCAGCCCGGGGGGCGAGTCGAACAATGAGCAGTTCTTC
TRBJ2-1 | many | TRBV14 | . | CASSQDTTEQFF | TGTGCCAGCAGCCAAGATACCACTGAGCAGTTCTTC
TRBJ2-7 | many | TRBV7-9 | TRBD2 | CASSFASGSHEQYF | TGTGCCAGCAGCTTTGCAAGCGGGAGTCACGAGCAGTACTTC
TRBJ2-2 | . | TRBV29-1 | TRBD1 | CSVARTLTGGTGELFF | TGCAGCGTTGCCCGGACCCTGACAGGGGGCACCGGGGAGCTGTTTTTT
TRBJ1-2 | many | TRBV7-6 | . | CASSLGSGYTF | TGTGCCAGCAGCTTAGGTTCGGGGTACACCTTC
TRBJ1-4 | many | TRBV20-1 | . | CSAKRQAGEKLFF | TGCAGTGCTAAGAGACAGGCCGGAGAAAAACTGTTTTTT